These 3 T cell receptor beta chains came from one sample sequenced in a study of shared clonotypes between healthy human individuals. This table comes from immunoSEQ multiplex PCR, and its TCRdb copy is limited to in-frame clones, with some not included. The sample gives over 2 million clones, around 93% of which show up once; about 0.36% is in the top ten. The sample taken for sequencing was naive CD4+ T cells from PBMCs. Subset reported: CD45RA+ positively selected. Receptors originate from a man aged 18 to 35 in good health. Some clones in this sample may be carry-over from other donors' samples.

The CDR3 loop reads CASSLRTLAGVYNEQFF. CDR3 in DNA: TGTGCCAGCAGCCTACGTACCCTAGCGGGAGTGTACAATGAGCAGTTCTTC. J is TRBJ2-1 and V is TRBV7-2; 10 bases are shared with TRBD2. This CDR3 region has 17 residues. CDR1 is SGHTA and CDR2 is FQGNSA in the germline V gene. V lost 5 bases, J lost 4 bases, and 11 bases stayed unmatched.

This clone was observed once. Other DNA sequences in the sample encode the same CDR3. This chain connects TRBV5-1 to TRBJ2-3; D is perhaps TRBD1 or TRBD2 (5 bases each). In germline, CDR1 is SGHRS, CDR2 YFSETQ. V lost 0 bases and J 1 base, leaving 9 bases between the germline ends. This CDR3 has 15 amino acids. Written as DNA, the CDR3 is TGCGCCAGCAGCTTGGCCGGGGCGGGCACAGATACGCAGTATTTT. This encodes CASSLAGAGTDTQYF.

This clone was detected only a few times. In DNA form, the CDR3 reads TGTGCCAGCTCACCGGGACTAGGCGACGAGCAGTACTTC. It codes for CASSPGLGDEQYF. The chain links TRBV18 to TRBJ2-7, with 8 nucleotides matching TRBD2. This CDR3 spans 13 amino acids. The V gene end was trimmed by 3 bases and the J gene end by 5 bases; junction bases not matched to a gene: 3. Per germline, CDR1 KGHSH and CDR2 LQKENI.